These 22 T cell receptor beta chains share one sample of origin, sequenced in a study of long-term antiretroviral therapy in people with HIV. immunoSEQ v3.0 was run at survey level. Clones were sequenced by immunoSEQ multiplex PCR, and TCRdb holds only the in-frame ones, with some missing. The sample lists approximately 25,000 clones; roughly 88% were seen once. The sample in question was unsorted PBMCs, obtained around 4.5 years after starting antiretroviral therapy. The receptors were sampled from a young man with HIV.

This clone was seen once. The CDR3 region is CASSLGQGRVAFF. For the CDR3, the DNA is TGTGCCAGCAGTTTGGGACAGGGGAGAGTGGCTTTCTTT. The J gene is TRBJ1-1, the V gene TRBV2; 10 bases agree with TRBD1. The CDR3 covers 13 residues. Per the germline V gene, CDR1 is SNHLY and CDR2 is FYNNEI. The junction had 8 bases not matched to a gene; V was cut back by 5 bases and J by 11 bases.

The gene calls are TRBV30 and TRBJ2-5; D gene unclear. Per the germline V gene, CDR1 is GTSNPN and CDR2 is SVGIG (reference sequence). V was trimmed by 2 bases and J by 2 bases, leaving 0 bases between them. This CDR3 spans 10 amino acids. Here the CDR3 DNA reads TGTGCCTGGAGTCAAGAGACCCAGTACTTC. Residues: CAWSQETQYF.

The CDR3 region is CASSHLRRNTIYF. The CDR3 region has the DNA TGTGCCAGCAGTCACCTCCGACGAAACACCATATATTTT. This chain uses TRBV2 with TRBJ1-3; D not resolved. The germline V gene has CDR1 SNHLY and CDR2 FYNNEI. The V end was cut by 5 bases, the J end by 5 bases, with 10 bases between. The CDR3 spans 13 residues.

V and J are TRBV19 and TRBJ1-2; no clear D. V was cut by 7 bases and J by 0 bases, with 12 bases left in between. CDR3 length: 14 amino acids. Germline CDR1 is LNHDA and CDR2 is SQIVND (reference sequence). The CDR3 is CASTPLGSNYGYTF. As DNA, the CDR3 is TGTGCCAGTACCCCCCTTGGCTCTAACTATGGCTACACCTTC.

This clone showed up just a few times. The chain combines TRBV4-3 with TRBJ2-6; 7 positions match TRBD1. The CDR3 runs to 20 residues. CDR1 LGHNA and CDR2 YSLEER come from the germline V gene. V was clipped by 1 base and J by 1 base; unmatched bases: 13. The CDR3 coding sequence is TGCGCCAGCAGCCAAGCCACGACAGGGAGCGCCGTGTCTGGGGCCAACGTCCTGACTTTC. Its protein product is CASSQATTGSAVSGANVLTF.

The chain has TRBV18 and TRBJ2-5, with 8 bases fitting TRBD2. Germline CDR1 reads KGHSH; CDR2 reads LQKENI. There are 15 residues in the CDR3. Trimming removed 2 bases from V and 3 bases from J; junction bases left unmatched: 5. The CDR3 DNA follows: TGTGCCAGCTCACCAGGAGCGGGGGCCGAAGAGACCCAGTACTTC. Its protein product is CASSPGAGAEETQYF. Based on the CDR3 plus reference TRBV18 and TRBJ2-5, the full variable domain is NAGVMQNPRHLVRRRGQEARLRCSPMKGHSHVYWYRQLPEEGLKFMVYLQKENIIDESGMPKERFSAEFPKEGPSILRIQQVVRGDSAAYFCASSPGAGAEETQYFGPGTRLLVL.

The chain combines TRBV30 with TRBJ2-1; D is unresolved. Trimming stripped 0 bases from V and 8 bases from J, with 14 bases between. Germline CDR1 and CDR2: GTSNPN and SVGIG (reference sequence). CDR3 length: 14 residues. The CDR3 coding sequence is TGTGCCTGGAGTGTAGGATCTGCCGTGCATGAGCAGTTCTTC. Its protein is CAWSVGSAVHEQFF.

The chain recombines TRBV9 with TRBJ1-4; 10 nucleotides agree with TRBD1. The CDR3 is 16 amino acids. The J segment lost 10 bases and the V segment lost 3 bases, leaving 12 bases of the junction unmatched. The germline gives CDR1 SGDLS, CDR2 YYNGEE. The CDR3 bases are TGTGCCAGCAGCGCCCCTCCGGGACAGGGGAGAGGAAAACTGTTTTTT. This translates into CASSAPPGQGRGKLFF.

V usage is TRBV7-2 and J usage is TRBJ1-3; D not resolved. CDR1 and CDR2 from the germline V gene are SGHTA and FQGNSA. Trimming took off 0 bases at V and 4 bases at J, with 16 bases between the two ends. This CDR3 contains 17 residues. Written as DNA, the CDR3 is TGTGCCAGCAGCTTAGCCCATGCTAGGACGTCCGGAAACACCATATATTTT. It yields the protein CASSLAHARTSGNTIYF.

This chain uses TRBV4-2 with TRBJ2-5, with 8 bases aligning to TRBD2. This CDR3 has 18 residues. Trimming removed 2 bases from V and 4 bases from J; junction bases left unmatched: 15. Germline values: CDR1 LGHNA, CDR2 YNFKEQ. For the CDR3, the DNA is TGTGCCAGCAGCCAATGGGCCAGCGGGGGAGGAAAAGGAGAGACCCAGTACTTC. Translated: CASSQWASGGGKGETQYF.

The chain carries TRBV6-4 and TRBJ2-3, with D tentatively TRBD2 (5 bases). Per the germline V gene, CDR1 is MRHNA and CDR2 is SNTAGT. The ends were cut back, 3 bases at V and 3 bases at J, with 13 bases in the middle. The CDR3 runs to 15 residues. CDR3 coding DNA: TGTGCCAGCAGTGAGACCGGGGTCGGGACAGATACGCAGTATTTT. It specifies CASSETGVGTDTQYF.

This chain joins TRBV5-8 and TRBJ2-3; D uncertain. The CDR3 runs 14 residues. CDR1 is SGHTS, CDR2 YDEGEE, per germline. The germline V and J ends were trimmed by 2 bases and 0 bases, with 7 bases remaining between them. The CDR3 nucleotides read TGTGCCAGCAGCTTCCCTACTAGCACAGATACGCAGTATTTT. This gives the protein CASSFPTSTDTQYF.

The chain uses TRBV23-1 and TRBJ1-5; no reliable D call. TRBV23-1 is reported as an ORF; its role is uncertain. This CDR3 is built from 17 residues. V gave up 2 bases and J gave up 7 bases, with 21 bases separating them. The CDR3, as DNA: TGCGCCAGCAGTCAACCCAGAAGACATACTTTGCAGCAGCCCCAGCATTTT. Amino acids: CASSQPRRHTLQQPQHF.

The chain has TRBV9 and TRBJ1-1, with a tentative D call TRBD1 (6 bases). This CDR3 comprises 15 residues. CDR1 and CDR2 from the germline V gene are SGDLS and YYNGEE. With 5 bases removed from V and 3 bases from J, the gap between germline ends came to 17 bases. Written as DNA, the CDR3 is TGTGCCAGCAGTCTAGAGGGGGGCCGGTACACTGAAGCTTTCTTT. Its protein is CASSLEGGRYTEAFF.

This clone appeared a single time. V and J are TRBV18 and TRBJ1-1; 9 bases agree with TRBD1. The CDR3 spans 15 residues. The V gene end was trimmed by 2 bases and the J gene end by 5 bases; junction bases not matched to a gene: 6. Germline values: CDR1 KGHSH, CDR2 LQKENI. The CDR3 spells CASSPETGGLTEAFF. CDR3 DNA sequence: TGTGCCAGCTCACCAGAGACAGGGGGATTAACTGAAGCTTTCTTT.

This sequence joins TRBV15 and TRBJ2-3; D assignment may be TRBD1 or TRBD2 (5 bases each). Per germline, CDR1 LNHNV and CDR2 YYDKDF (reference sequence). With 4 bases removed from V and 8 bases from J, the gap between germline ends came to 22 bases. The CDR3 is made up of 16 amino acids. The chain's CDR3 is CATSNYTGFGTGTQYF. CDR3 in DNA: TGTGCCACCAGCAACTACACGGGGTTCGGGACGGGTACGCAGTATTTT. The complete variable domain, with remaining parts taken from reference TRBV15 and TRBJ2-3, reads DAMVIQNPRYQVTQFGKPVTLSCSQTLNHNVMYWYQQKSSQAPKLLFHYYDKDFNNEADTPDNFQSRRPNTSFCFLDIRSPGLGDTAMYLCATSNYTGFGTGTQYFGPGTRLTVL.

The gene calls are TRBV7-2 and TRBJ1-2; D gene ambiguous. V lost 5 bases and J 4 bases, leaving 17 bases between the germline ends. The CDR3 runs to 15 residues. The germline V gene encodes CDR1 SGHTA and CDR2 FQGNSA. The CDR3 is CASSQLRQAIYGYTF. The CDR3 region has the DNA TGTGCCAGCAGCCAGCTCCGGCAGGCCATCTATGGCTACACCTTC.

The chain is built from TRBV27 and TRBJ2-1, with TRBD2 matching over 8 bases. J gave up 2 bases and V 2 bases, and 2 bases lay outside the gene matches. Germline CDR1 reads MNHEY; CDR2 reads SMNVEV (reference sequence). CDR3 length: 15 residues. This CDR3 reads CASSLNSGAYNEQFF. Here the CDR3 DNA reads TGTGCCAGCAGTTTAAATAGCGGGGCCTACAATGAGCAGTTCTTC.

The chain uses TRBV7-8 and TRBJ1-6, with 9 bases aligning to TRBD1. The CDR3 length is 15 residues. CDR1 and CDR2 from the germline V gene are SGHVS and FQNEAQ. With 9 bases clipped from V and 7 bases from J, the junction kept 10 bases outside the gene matches. CDR3 residues: CASLGTGLGNSPLHF. As DNA, the CDR3 is TGTGCCAGTTTGGGGACAGGGCTCGGAAATTCACCCCTCCACTTT.

J is TRBJ1-2 and V is TRBV2; 8 nucleotides line up with TRBD1. Germline V gene sequence: CDR1 SNHLY, CDR2 FYNNEI. CDR3 size: 14 residues. V was pared by 4 bases and J by 7 bases, with 8 bases of the junction left unmatched. CDR3 residues: CASSGRQGALGYTF. The CDR3 region has the DNA TGTGCCAGCAGTGGTAGGCAGGGGGCGCTTGGCTACACCTTC.

The chain carries TRBV19 and TRBJ1-4; no firm D call. V was trimmed by 4 bases and J by 5 bases, leaving 8 bases between them. CDR3 length equals 13 residues. The germline gives CDR1 LNHDA, CDR2 SQIVND (reference sequence). The CDR3 loop is CASSNGVNEKLFF. CDR3 in DNA: TGTGCCAGTAGTAATGGAGTGAATGAAAAACTGTTTTTT.

This chain uses TRBV15 with TRBJ2-3; D not certain. The length of the CDR3 is 15 residues. Trimming removed 2 bases from V and 0 bases from J, with 9 bases in between. Germline CDR1 reads LNHNV; CDR2 reads YYDKDF (reference sequence). This CDR3 is CATSRSVTSTDTQYF. CDR3 DNA sequence: TGTGCCACCAGCAGATCCGTAACTAGCACAGATACGCAGTATTTT. Combining the CDR3 with reference TRBV15 and TRBJ2-3 gives the whole variable domain DAMVIQNPRYQVTQFGKPVTLSCSQTLNHNVMYWYQQKSSQAPKLLFHYYDKDFNNEADTPDNFQSRRPNTSFCFLDIRSPGLGDTAMYLCATSRSVTSTDTQYFGPGTRLTVL.